A selection of T cell receptor beta chains follows, all from one sample in a study of T cell clonotyping in hematopoietic cell transplantation. The protocol was immunoSEQ multiplex PCR, while the TCRdb copy is restricted to in-frame clones and leaves out a portion. Seen here are a few thousand clones, over 75% observed once, and the top ten hold about a third. The sequencing used peripheral blood mononuclear cells, collected 100 days after allogeneic stem cell transplant. The receptors shown here come from a male patient aged 50 to 59 who had an allogeneic stem cell transplant from an unrelated donor, so the T cells may come from the graft donor. Some clones in this sample may be carry-over from other donors' samples. The conserved cysteine and the conserved F or W are not part of the CDR3 here. Fields, in order: D gene, V gene, J gene, CDR3 length, CDR3 protein. The D gene is left open where the match is weak.

>NA|TRBV19|TRBJ1-1|12
ASSIAEGIAEAF
>NA|TRBV4-3|TRBJ2-1|12
ASSQQTGPDEQF
>TRBD2|TRBV30|TRBJ2-7|12
AWSVGGPLYEQY
>NA|TRBV7-2|TRBJ1-1|9
ASRPRGGAF
>NA|TRBV30|TRBJ2-5|9
AWNPGSGQY
>NA|TRBV19|TRBJ2-7|12
ASSIVPGLSEQY
>TRBD2|TRBV13|TRBJ2-3|13
ASSRQSGGTDTQY
>NA|TRBV7-9|TRBJ2-2|13
ASSLHYPNTGELF
>TRBD1|TRBV13|TRBJ2-7|14
ASSPMGTGGIHEQY
>NA|TRBV4-3|TRBJ1-4|14
ASSQDLVRVNEKLF
>TRBD1|TRBV19|TRBJ1-2|13
ASNAPRDSNYGYT
>TRBD1|TRBV19|TRBJ1-2|13
ASTKTGTLDYGYT
>NA|TRBV7-8|TRBJ2-7|12
ASSPIPGPYEQY
>NA|TRBV4-1|TRBJ2-7|14
ASSQEPIGTTYEQY
>TRBD1|TRBV5-1|TRBJ1-4|15
ASSPDRGGAPNEKLF
>NA|TRBV6-6|TRBJ2-7|11
ASSYQQGGEQY
>NA|TRBV5-1|TRBJ2-1|13
ASSLELGTYNEQF
>TRBD2|TRBV10-1|TRBJ2-3|13
ASSNRLAGTDTQY
>NA|TRBV6-1|TRBJ2-5|11
ASSEGVQETQY
>TRBD1|TRBV9|TRBJ2-5|13
ASSVGPGQRETQY
>TRBD1|TRBV6-1|TRBJ2-4|12
ASRFRTGKNIQY
>TRBD2|TRBV11-2|TRBJ2-2|13
ASSLAGGAGGELF
>NA|TRBV28|TRBJ2-5|13
ASNSPGHTQETQY
>TRBD1|TRBV6-1|TRBJ2-7|10
ASRDRVHEQY
>NA|TRBV7-9|TRBJ2-7|13
ASTYQGGLAYEQY
>NA|TRBV6-6|TRBJ1-5|13
ASTQGPYSNQPQH
>NA|TRBV9|TRBJ2-2|12
ASSVGGNTGELF
>NA|TRBV4-3|TRBJ1-5|13
ASSQDPTGKQPQH
>NA|TRBV12-5|TRBJ1-2|12
ASGPNEGGEGYT
>NA|TRBV7-9|TRBJ2-3|11
ASSLVGADTQY
>NA|TRBV7-2|TRBJ2-3|13
ASSRGTTLTDTQY
>NA|TRBV19|TRBJ1-5|12
ASAIRDTNQPQH
>TRBD1|TRBV19|TRBJ1-5|14
ASSLTGTGGRQPQH
>TRBD1|TRBV5-8|TRBJ1-1|13
ASSLPGTGATEAF
>NA|TRBV19|TRBJ1-5|13
ASSRMEALNQPQH
>NA|TRBV6-5|TRBJ1-1|12
ASSYYRSPREAF
>NA|TRBV4-3|TRBJ2-7|13
ASSSTIGFAGEQY
>TRBD1|TRBV7-7|TRBJ2-2|15
ASRAVGGASDTGELF
>TRBD2|TRBV6-5|TRBJ2-1|14
ASSSPGLELNNEQF
>NA|TRBV7-9|TRBJ2-2|14
ASRLGRGLNTGELF
>NA|TRBV5-5|TRBJ1-1|11
ASSSDPNTEAF
>NA|TRBV11-1|TRBJ2-6|10
ATRAGANVLT
>TRBD2|TRBV7-2|TRBJ2-1|14
ASSLDSGRSTVEQF
>TRBD1|TRBV5-6|TRBJ1-1|10
ASSSGGSEAF
>NA|TRBV6-1|TRBJ1-2|11
ASSELQEYGYT
>TRBD2|TRBV7-2|TRBJ2-3|14
ASSLSGSSARDTQY
>NA|TRBV7-2|TRBJ2-7|13
ASSLDLGISYEQY
>NA|TRBV6-1|TRBJ1-6|18
ASSDLGTTEEQTYNSPLH
>TRBD2|TRBV7-8|TRBJ2-7|14
ASSPPPGLADYEQY
>NA|TRBV18|TRBJ2-3|13
ASSPPGGSTDTQY
>TRBD2|TRBV6-5|TRBJ2-1|14
ASSYSISGGIDEQF
>NA|TRBV5-1|TRBJ2-2|11
ASSVDVTGELF
>NA|TRBV5-3|TRBJ2-7|12
ASSLSLGGYEQY
>NA|TRBV20-1|TRBJ1-2|9
SAELPRGYT
>NA|TRBV19|TRBJ1-3|13
ASSRTAFSGNTIY
>TRBD1|TRBV28|TRBJ2-1|13
ASSRPGQVYNEQF
>NA|TRBV5-6|TRBJ2-4|14
ASSLRSLLAKNIQY
>NA|TRBV9|TRBJ2-3|10
ASSQARDTQY
>TRBD2|TRBV27|TRBJ2-3|14
ASSPLAGGTTDTQY